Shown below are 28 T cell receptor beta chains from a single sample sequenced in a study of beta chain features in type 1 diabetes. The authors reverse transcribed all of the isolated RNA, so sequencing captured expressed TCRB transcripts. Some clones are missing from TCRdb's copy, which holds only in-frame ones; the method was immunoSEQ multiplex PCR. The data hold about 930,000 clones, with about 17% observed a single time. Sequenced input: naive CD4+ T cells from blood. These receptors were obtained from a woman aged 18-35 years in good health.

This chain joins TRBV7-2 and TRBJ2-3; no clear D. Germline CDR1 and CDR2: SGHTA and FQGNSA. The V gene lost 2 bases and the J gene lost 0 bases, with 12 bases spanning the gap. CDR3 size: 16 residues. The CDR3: CASSLLGSTSTDTQYF. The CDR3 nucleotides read TGTGCCAGCAGCTTATTAGGCAGTACTAGCACAGATACGCAGTATTTT. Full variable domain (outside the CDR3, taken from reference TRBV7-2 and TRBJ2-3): GAGVSQSPSNKVTEKGKDVELRCDPISGHTALYWYRQSLGQGLEFLIYFQGNSAPDKSGLPSDRFSAERTGGSVSTLTIQRTQQEDSAVYLCASSLLGSTSTDTQYFGPGTRLTVL.

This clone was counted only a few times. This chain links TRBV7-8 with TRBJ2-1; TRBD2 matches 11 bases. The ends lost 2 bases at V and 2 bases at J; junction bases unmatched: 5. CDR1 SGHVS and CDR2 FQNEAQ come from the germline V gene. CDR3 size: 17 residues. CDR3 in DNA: TGTGCCAGCAGCTTAACCGAGACTAGCGGGGCCTACAATGAGCAGTTCTTC. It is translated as CASSLTETSGAYNEQFF.

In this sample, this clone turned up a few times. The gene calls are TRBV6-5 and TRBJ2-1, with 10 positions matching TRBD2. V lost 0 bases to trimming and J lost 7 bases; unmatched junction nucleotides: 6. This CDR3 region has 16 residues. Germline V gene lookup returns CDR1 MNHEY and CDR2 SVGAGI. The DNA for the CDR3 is TGTGCCAGCAGTTACTCGAGGCTAGCGGGAGTGAATGAGCAGTTCTTC. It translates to CASSYSRLAGVNEQFF.

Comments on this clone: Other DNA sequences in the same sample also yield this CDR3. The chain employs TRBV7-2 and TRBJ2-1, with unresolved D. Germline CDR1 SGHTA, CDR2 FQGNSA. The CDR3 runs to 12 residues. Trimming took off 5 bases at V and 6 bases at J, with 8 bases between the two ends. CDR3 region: CASSPSRNEQFF. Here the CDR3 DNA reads TGTGCCAGCAGCCCCAGCCGCAATGAGCAGTTCTTC.

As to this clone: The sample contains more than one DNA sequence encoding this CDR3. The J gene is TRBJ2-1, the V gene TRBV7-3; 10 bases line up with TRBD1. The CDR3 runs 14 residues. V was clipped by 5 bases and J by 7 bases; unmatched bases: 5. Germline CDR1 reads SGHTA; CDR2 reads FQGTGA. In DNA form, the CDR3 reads TGTGCCAGCAGCCCCGGACAGGGGGGGAATGAGCAGTTCTTC. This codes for CASSPGQGGNEQFF.

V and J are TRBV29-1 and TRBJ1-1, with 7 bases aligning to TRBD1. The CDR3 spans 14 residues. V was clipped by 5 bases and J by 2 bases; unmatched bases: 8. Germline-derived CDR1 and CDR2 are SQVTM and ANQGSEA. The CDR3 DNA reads TGCAGCGTTCCTCACAGGGGTCTCAACACTGAAGCTTTCTTT. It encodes CSVPHRGLNTEAFF.

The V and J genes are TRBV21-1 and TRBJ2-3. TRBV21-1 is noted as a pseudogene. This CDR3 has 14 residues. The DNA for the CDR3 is TGTGCCAGCAGCAAAGGACCCCACCCAGATACGCAGTATTTT. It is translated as CASSKGPHPDTQYF.

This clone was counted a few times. CDR3 bases: TGTGCCAGCACCCACGGCGGGAGGTCCTACAATGAGCAGTTCTTC. Amino acid sequence: CASTHGGRSYNEQFF. The rearrangement links TRBV7-9 to TRBJ2-1; 8 bases align to TRBD2. CDR1 is SEHNR and CDR2 is FQNEAQ in the germline V gene (reference sequence). This CDR3 spans 15 amino acids. V was pared by 7 bases and J by 1 base, with 6 bases of the junction left unmatched. Full variable domain (remainder filled in from reference TRBV7-9 and TRBJ2-1): DTGVSQNPRHKITKRGQNVTFRCDPISEHNRLYWYRQTLGQGPEFLTYFQNEAQLEKSRLLSDRFSAERPKGSFSTLEIQRTEQGDSAMYLCASTHGGRSYNEQFFGPGTRLTVL.

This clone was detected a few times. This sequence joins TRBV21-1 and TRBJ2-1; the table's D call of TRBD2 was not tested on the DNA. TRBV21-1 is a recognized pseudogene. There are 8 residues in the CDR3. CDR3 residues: CGKSEQFF. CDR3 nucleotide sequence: TGTGGAAAGAGTGAGCAGTTCTTC.

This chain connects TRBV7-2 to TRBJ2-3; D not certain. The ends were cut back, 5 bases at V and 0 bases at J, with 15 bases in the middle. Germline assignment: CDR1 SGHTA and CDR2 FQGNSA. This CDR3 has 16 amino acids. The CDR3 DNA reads TGTGCCAGCAGCCGAGGCCCGGGCCTCAGCACAGATACGCAGTATTTT. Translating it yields CASSRGPGLSTDTQYF.

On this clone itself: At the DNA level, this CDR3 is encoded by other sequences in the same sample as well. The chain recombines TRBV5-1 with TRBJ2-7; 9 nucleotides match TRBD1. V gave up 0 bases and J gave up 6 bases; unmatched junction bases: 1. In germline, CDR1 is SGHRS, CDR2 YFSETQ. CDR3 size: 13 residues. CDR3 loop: CASSLADRGEQYF. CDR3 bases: TGCGCCAGCAGCTTGGCGGACAGGGGCGAGCAGTACTTC.

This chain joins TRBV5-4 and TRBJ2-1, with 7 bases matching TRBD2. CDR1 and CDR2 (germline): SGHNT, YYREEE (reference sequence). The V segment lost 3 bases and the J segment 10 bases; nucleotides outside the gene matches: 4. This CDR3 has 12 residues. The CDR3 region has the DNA TGTGCCAGCAGCTCCCAGCGGGAAGAGCAGTTCTTC. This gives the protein CASSSQREEQFF.

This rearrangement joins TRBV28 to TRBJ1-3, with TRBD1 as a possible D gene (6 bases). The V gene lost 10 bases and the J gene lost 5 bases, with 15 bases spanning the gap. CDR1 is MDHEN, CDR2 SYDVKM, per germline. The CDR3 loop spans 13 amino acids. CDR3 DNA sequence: TGTGCCACGATACAGGGTTATAGAAACACCATATATTTT. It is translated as CATIQGYRNTIYF.

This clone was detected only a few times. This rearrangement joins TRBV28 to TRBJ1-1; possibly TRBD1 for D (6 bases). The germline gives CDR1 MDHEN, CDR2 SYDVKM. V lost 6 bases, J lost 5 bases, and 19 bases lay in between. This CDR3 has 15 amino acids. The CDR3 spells CASSPRQGQGTEAFF. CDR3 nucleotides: TGTGCCAGCAGCCCCCGTCAGGGTCAGGGGACTGAAGCTTTCTTT.

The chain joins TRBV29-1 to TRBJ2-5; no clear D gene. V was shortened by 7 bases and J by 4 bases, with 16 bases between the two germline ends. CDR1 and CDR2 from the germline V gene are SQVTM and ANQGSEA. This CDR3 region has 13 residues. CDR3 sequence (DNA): TGCAGCGGCAAGTGGCGTCCTATAGAGACCCAGTACTTC. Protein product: CSGKWRPIETQYF.

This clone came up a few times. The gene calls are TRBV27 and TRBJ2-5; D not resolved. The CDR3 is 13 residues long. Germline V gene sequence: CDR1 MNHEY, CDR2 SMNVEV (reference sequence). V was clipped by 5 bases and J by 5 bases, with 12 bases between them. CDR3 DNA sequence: TGTGCCAGCAGTCCCACCCCCCGGGAGACCCAGTACTTC. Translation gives CASSPTPRETQYF.

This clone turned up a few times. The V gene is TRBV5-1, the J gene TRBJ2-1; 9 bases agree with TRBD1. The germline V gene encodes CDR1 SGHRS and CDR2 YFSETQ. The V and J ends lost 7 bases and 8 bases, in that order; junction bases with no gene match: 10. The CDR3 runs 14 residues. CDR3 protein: CASGPGQGVDEQFF. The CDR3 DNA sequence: TGCGCCAGCGGGCCGGGACAGGGTGTCGATGAGCAGTTCTTC.

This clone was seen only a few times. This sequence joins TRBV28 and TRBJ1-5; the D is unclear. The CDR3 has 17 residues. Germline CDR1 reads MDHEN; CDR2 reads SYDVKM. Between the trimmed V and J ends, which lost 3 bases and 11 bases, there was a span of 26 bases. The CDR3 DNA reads TGTGCCAGCAGTTTTGGTTTTAGCGTTGGGTCATCTCTCGCCCAGCATTTT. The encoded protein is CASSFGFSVGSSLAQHF.

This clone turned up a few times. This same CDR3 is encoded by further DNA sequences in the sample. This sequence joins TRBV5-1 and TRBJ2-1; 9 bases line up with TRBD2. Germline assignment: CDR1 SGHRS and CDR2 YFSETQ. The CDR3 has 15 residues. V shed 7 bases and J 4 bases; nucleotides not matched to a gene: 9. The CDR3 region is CASSPSGNSYNEQFF. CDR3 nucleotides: TGCGCCAGCTCTCCTAGCGGGAATAGTTACAATGAGCAGTTCTTC.

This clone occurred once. Here the CDR3 reads CAVGLTDTQYF. The CDR3 nucleotides are TGTGCCGTCGGGCTGACAGATACGCAGTATTTT. The chain carries TRBV6-1 and TRBJ2-3; D gene unclear. Germline-derived CDR1 and CDR2 are MNHNS and SASEGT. The ends were cut back, 11 bases at V and 3 bases at J, with 9 bases in the middle. This CDR3 region has 11 residues.

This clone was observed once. The CDR3 DNA sequence: TGTGCCAGCAGCTTACAGGGTTCATCGTCCTACAATGAGCAGTTCTTC. Translating it yields CASSLQGSSSYNEQFF. The gene calls are TRBV11-2 and TRBJ2-1, with a weak D call TRBD1 (5 bases). The germline V gene encodes CDR1 SGHAT and CDR2 FQNNGV. This CDR3 is 16 amino acids long. V was cut by 2 bases and J by 1 base, with 12 bases left in between.

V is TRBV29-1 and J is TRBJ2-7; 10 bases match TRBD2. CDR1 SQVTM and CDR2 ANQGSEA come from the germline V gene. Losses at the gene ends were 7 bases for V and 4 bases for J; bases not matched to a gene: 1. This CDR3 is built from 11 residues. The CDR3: CSGTSGYEQYF. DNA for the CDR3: TGCAGCGGGACTAGCGGTTACGAGCAGTACTTC.

CDR3 residues: CASSHRTWENTEAFF. CDR3 coding DNA: TGCGCCAGCAGCCACCGAACATGGGAGAACACTGAAGCTTTCTTT. The chain links TRBV5-1 to TRBJ1-1; the D is unclear. Germline V gives CDR1 SGHRS, CDR2 YFSETQ. Trimming took off 4 bases at V and 1 base at J, with 14 bases between the two ends. The length of the CDR3 is 15 residues.

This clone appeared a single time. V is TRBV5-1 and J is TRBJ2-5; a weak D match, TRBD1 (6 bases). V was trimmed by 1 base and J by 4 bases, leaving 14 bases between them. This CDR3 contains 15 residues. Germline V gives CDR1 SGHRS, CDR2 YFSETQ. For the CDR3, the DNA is TGCGCCAGCAGCTTGATAGGATCAGGGGTAGAGACCCAGTACTTC. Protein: CASSLIGSGVETQYF.

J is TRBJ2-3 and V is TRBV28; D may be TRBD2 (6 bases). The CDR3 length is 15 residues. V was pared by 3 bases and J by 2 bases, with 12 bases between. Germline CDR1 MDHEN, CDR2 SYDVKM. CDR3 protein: CASSFPLGLTDTQYF. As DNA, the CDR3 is TGTGCCAGCAGTTTTCCCTTGGGACTCACAGATACGCAGTATTTT.

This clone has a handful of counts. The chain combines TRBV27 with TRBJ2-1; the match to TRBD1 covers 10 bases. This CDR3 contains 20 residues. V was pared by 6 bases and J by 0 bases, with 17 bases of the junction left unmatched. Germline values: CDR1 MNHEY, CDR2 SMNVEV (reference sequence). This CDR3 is CASSPRQGARGRSSYNEQFF. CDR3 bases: TGTGCCAGCAGCCCCCGACAGGGGGCACGGGGGAGAAGCTCCTACAATGAGCAGTTCTTC.

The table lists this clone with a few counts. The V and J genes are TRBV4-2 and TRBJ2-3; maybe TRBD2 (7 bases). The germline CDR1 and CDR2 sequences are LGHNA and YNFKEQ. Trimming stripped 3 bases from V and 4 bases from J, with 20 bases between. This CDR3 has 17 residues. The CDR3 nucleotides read TGTGCCAGCAGCCACCCAACTAGCGCGAGGGGGGCAGATACGCAGTATTTT. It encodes CASSHPTSARGADTQYF.

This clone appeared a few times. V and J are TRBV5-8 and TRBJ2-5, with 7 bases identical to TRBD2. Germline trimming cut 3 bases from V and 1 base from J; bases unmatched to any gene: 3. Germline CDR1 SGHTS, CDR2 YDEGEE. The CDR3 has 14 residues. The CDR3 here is CASSSGLPQETQYF. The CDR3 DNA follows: TGTGCCAGCAGCTCGGGACTACCCCAAGAGACCCAGTACTTC.